This T cell receptor (beta chain) was sequenced during a study of blood T cells in healthy people across ages. A second PCR of roughly 7 to 11 cycles used a sample-barcoded 5' primer and a J-beta primer mix. TCRdb reprocessed the 5' RACE reads via MiXCR and lists one record per CDR3 protein. The sample comprises about 1.5 million distinct CDR3 sequences, 35% to 45% of which are singletons, and 7.9% rests with the top ten. V was shortened by 5 bases and J by 13 bases, with 18 bases between the two germline ends. The CDR3 length is 13 residues. The germline CDR1 and CDR2 sequences are SEHNR and FQNEAQ (reference sequence).

V and J are TRBV7-9 and TRBJ2-1; possible D gene TRBD1, 5 bases. The sequence was collected from a woman between 18 and 29 years old in good health. Sequenced input: blood. CDR3 nucleotide sequence: TGTGCCAGCAGCCACCGACAGAAAGAGACCCAGTTCTTC. It translates to CASSHRQKETQFF.